The rows below give T cell receptor beta chains drawn from one sample of a study of beta chain features in type 1 diabetes. Libraries were prepared by immunoSEQ multiplex PCR; TCRdb keeps only in-frame clonotypes and omits some of them. The table lists around 300,000 clones, 12% to 15% of them singletons, with more than 6.5% in the top ten. The sample comprised central memory CD4+ T cells from blood. Source of these receptors: a man aged 25-40 years in good health. Each CDR3 is given with its conserved first and last residue. D genes are given only for firm matches. The listing skips clone size in some rows; elsewhere it reads once, few, many or a size class.

>NA|NA|TRBV7-9|TRBJ1-5
CASSFGGRQPQHF
TGTGCCAGCAGCTTTGGAGGGCGACAGCCCCAGCATTTT
>TRBD2|few|TRBV5-1|TRBJ2-5
CASSTQGPAGGKETQYF
TGCGCCAGCAGCACACAGGGACCAGCGGGGGGTAAAGAGACCCAGTACTTC
>NA|few|TRBV4-3|TRBJ2-3
CASSRGRSNTDTQYF
TGCGCCAGCAGCAGAGGACGATCCAACACAGATACGCAGTATTTT
>NA|NA|TRBV25-1|TRBJ2-3
CASSQGGFTDTQYF
TGTGCCAGCAGTCAAGGGGGGTTCACAGATACGCAGTATTTT
>NA|many|TRBV2|TRBJ2-1
CASSPDSGLGNEQFF
TGTGCCAGCAGTCCGGACAGTGGTCTAGGCAATGAGCAGTTCTTC
>NA|NA|TRBV7-9|TRBJ2-5
CASSPLLAGIQETQYF
TGTGCCAGCAGCCCCCTCCTGGCTGGAATTCAAGAGACCCAGTACTTC
>TRBD1|few|TRBV11-3|TRBJ2-3
CASSFTGGADTQYF
TGTGCCAGCAGCTTTACAGGGGGCGCAGATACGCAGTATTTT
>NA|few|TRBV29-1|TRBJ1-3
CSGTQGNTIYF
TGCAGCGGGACGCAAGGAAACACCATATATTTT
>NA|NA|TRBV30|TRBJ2-2
CAWSKGNEAGELFF
TGTGCCTGGAGTAAAGGGAACGAGGCCGGGGAGCTGTTTTTT
>NA|few|TRBV20-1|TRBJ2-3
CSARATDTQYF
TGCAGTGCTAGAGCCACAGATACGCAGTATTTT
>NA|NA|TRBV5-6|TRBJ1-5
CASSQEVAYNQPQHF
TGTGCCAGCAGCCAAGAAGTGGCGTACAATCAGCCCCAGCATTTT
>NA|few|TRBV30|TRBJ2-5
CAWSVRSGETQYF
TGTGCCTGGAGTGTACGATCCGGAGAGACCCAGTACTTC
>TRBD1|many|TRBV14|TRBJ1-6
CASSSGQGNSPLHF
TGTGCCAGCAGCTCGGGACAGGGTAATTCACCCCTCCACTTT
>TRBD2|NA|TRBV9|TRBJ2-1
CASSVGTSRSYNEQFF
TGTGCCAGCAGCGTAGGGACTAGCCGATCCTACAATGAGCAGTTCTTC
>TRBD1|NA|TRBV6-5|TRBJ2-2
CASSLGGASTGELFF
TGTGCCAGCAGTTTAGGGGGCGCGTCCACCGGGGAGCTGTTTTTT
>NA|NA|TRBV19|TRBJ2-3
CASSIGGQRTDTQYF
TGTGCCAGTAGTATAGGGGGGCAAAGAACAGATACGCAGTATTTT